The next 10 T cell receptor beta chains were all read from a single sample in a study of Graves' ophthalmopathy and Graves' hyperthyroidism. The authors amplified TCR beta CDR3 regions, and they did so from RNA transcripts for repertoire sequencing. Following a first-round RT-PCR that used HTBI primers, a second-round multiplex PCR was carried out. MiXCR, run by TCRdb on the multiplex PCR reads, gives a single entry per CDR3 protein. The repertoire holds about 740,000 distinct CDR3 sequences, with 35% to 50% as singletons. The sequencing input was peripheral blood. These receptor sequences come from an adult man with Graves' ophthalmopathy.

In its sample, this clonotype was seen a few times. The chain couples TRBV10-3 to TRBJ2-2; 11 bases map to TRBD1. The germline CDR1 and CDR2 sequences are ENHRY and SYGVKD. V dropped 7 bases and J dropped 5; count of bases not matched to a gene: 6. The CDR3 contains 15 residues. CDR3 coding DNA: TGTGCCATCAATGCCGGGACAGGGGGAACCGGGGAGCTGTTTTTT. It specifies CAINAGTGGTGELFF.

Comments on this clonotype: A junction end diverges from the germline sequence, so it may reflect a read error. The chain couples TRBV10-3 to TRBJ1-2; no definite D call. This CDR3 spans 13 amino acids. CDR1 ENHRY and CDR2 SYGVKD come from the germline V gene. This CDR3 reads CASSLDDNYGYTF. CDR3 coding DNA: TGTGCCAGCAGTTTGGACGATAACTATGGCTACACCTTC.

The gene calls are TRBV7-9 and TRBJ1-1, with a weak D call TRBD1 (5 bases). The V and J ends lost 6 bases and 3 bases respectively, with 17 bases between them. Germline CDR1 is SEHNR and CDR2 is FQNEAQ (reference sequence). This CDR3 is 15 amino acids long. The CDR3: CASSFSGGSDTEAFF. DNA of the CDR3: TGTGCCAGCAGTTTTAGCGGGGGGTCCGACACTGAAGCTTTCTTT. Drawing the rest from reference TRBV7-9 and TRBJ1-1, the complete variable domain is DTGVSQNPRHKITKRGQNVTFRCDPISEHNRLYWYRQTLGQGPEFLTYFQNEAQLEKSRLLSDRFSAERPKGSFSTLEIQRTEQGDSAMYLCASSFSGGSDTEAFFGQGTRLTVV.

The gene calls are TRBV5-1 and TRBJ1-6, with TRBD1 matching over 9 bases. This CDR3 spans 15 amino acids. After removal of 5 bases from V and 9 bases from J, the junction contained 9 bases not matched to a gene. The germline V gene encodes CDR1 SGHRS and CDR2 YFSETQ. The CDR3 nucleotides are TGCGCCAGCAGTGCAAGGGACAGGGTATCTTCACCCCTCCACTTT. Translation gives CASSARDRVSSPLHF.

This clonotype showed up many times. The rearrangement uses TRBV29-1 and TRBJ1-4, with 9 positions matching TRBD1. With V trimmed by 6 bases and J by 8 bases, 13 bases remained unmatched. This CDR3 region has 15 residues. Looked up from germline, CDR1 is SQVTM and CDR2 is ANQGSEA. CDR3 in amino acids: CSVGQGGSSEEKLFF. CDR3 nucleotides: TGCAGCGTGGGACAGGGCGGTAGTTCTGAGGAAAAACTGTTTTTT.

The chain is built from TRBV25-1 and TRBJ2-7; D is unclear. The CDR3 covers 17 residues. Trimming shortened V by 6 bases and J by 0 bases, and 21 bases separated the two germline ends. Germline V gene sequence: CDR1 MGHDK, CDR2 SYGVNS. CDR3 loop: CASSPDSGRPSSYEQYF. The CDR3 region has the DNA TGTGCCAGCAGCCCCGACTCGGGCCGACCGAGCTCCTACGAGCAGTACTTC.

This clonotype was counted many times. The V call is TRBV5-4, the J call TRBJ1-6; tentative D call: TRBD1 (6 bases). Germline-derived CDR1 and CDR2 are SGHNT and YYREEE (reference sequence). This CDR3 is 15 amino acids long. V dropped 4 bases and J dropped 7 bases, with 15 bases sitting between them. CDR3 amino acids: CASSQTTGSNSPLHF. The CDR3 nucleotides read TGTGCCAGCAGCCAAACCACAGGGTCCAATTCACCCCTCCACTTT.

Notes on this clonotype: This may be a read error, as it is one base from a much larger clone. The chain uses TRBV12-3 or TRBV12-4 and TRBJ2-7; 7 bases fit TRBD1. The CDR3 spans 12 residues. The J segment lost 2 bases and the V segment lost 7 bases, leaving 2 bases of the junction unmatched. CDR3 sequence: CASTTGTYEQYF. The CDR3 DNA follows: TGTGCCAGCACGACAGGGACCTACGAGCAGTACTTC.

As for this clonotype: A much more abundant neighbour one base away suggests this may be a read error. The V call is TRBV7-2, the J call TRBJ1-2, with a weak D call TRBD1 (6 bases). The CDR3 covers 14 residues. V was cut by 3 bases and J by 9 bases, with 17 bases left in between. Germline loops: CDR1 SGHTA, CDR2 FQGNSA. Here the CDR3 DNA reads TGTGCCAGCAGCTTCTGGACAGAAGAGTATAGCTACACCTTC. Protein product: CASSFWTEEYSYTF.

V and J are TRBV29-1 and TRBJ1-2; weak D call: TRBD1 (6 bases). Per germline, CDR1 SQVTM and CDR2 ANQGSEA. The CDR3 spans 12 residues. V dropped 5 bases and J dropped 3 bases, with 10 bases sitting between them. This chain's CDR3 is CSVPRQDYGYTF. CDR3 nucleotides: TGCAGCGTTCCTCGACAGGACTATGGCTACACCTTC.